This T cell receptor beta chain was retrieved from a study of T cell responses to AZD1222 COVID-19 vaccine. Findings and limits, study-wide: After the peak T cell response, and only then, were repertoires sampled.

Notes on this clone: Its antigen is unidentified.

Method: immunoSEQ multiplex PCR; TCRdb's copy keeps in-frame clones and lacks some. Of some 99,000 clones listed, roughly 88% are singletons. In germline, CDR1 is SGHRS, CDR2 YFSETQ. Deletions cut 3 bases from V and 5 bases from J, with 14 bases between. The CDR3 is made up of 14 amino acids. The sequencing used peripheral blood, collected on day 0 of AZD1222 vaccination. V usage is TRBV5-1 and J usage is TRBJ2-5, with D perhaps given as TRBD1 or TRBD2 (6 bases each). The sequence was obtained from an adult in good health. DNA for the CDR3: TGCGCCAGCAGCTGGAGGGGGGCTGATGAGACCCAGTACTTC. Protein: CASSWRGADETQYF.